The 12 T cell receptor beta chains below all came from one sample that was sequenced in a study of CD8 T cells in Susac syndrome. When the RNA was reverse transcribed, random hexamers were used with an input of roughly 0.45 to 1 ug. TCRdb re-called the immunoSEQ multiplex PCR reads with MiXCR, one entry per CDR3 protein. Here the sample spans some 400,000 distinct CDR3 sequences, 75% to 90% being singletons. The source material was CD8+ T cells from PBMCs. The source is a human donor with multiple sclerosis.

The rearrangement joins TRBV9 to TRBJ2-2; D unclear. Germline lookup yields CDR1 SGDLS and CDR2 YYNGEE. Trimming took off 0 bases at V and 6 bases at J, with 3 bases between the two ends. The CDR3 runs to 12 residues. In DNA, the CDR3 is TGTGCCAGCAGCGTAGCGGCCGGGGAGCTGTTTTTT. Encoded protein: CASSVAAGELFF.

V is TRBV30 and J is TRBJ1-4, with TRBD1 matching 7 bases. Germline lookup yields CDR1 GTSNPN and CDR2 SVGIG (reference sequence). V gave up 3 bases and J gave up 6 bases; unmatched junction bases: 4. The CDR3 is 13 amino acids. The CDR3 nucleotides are TGTGCCTGGAGCTCCGGGACAGATGAAAAACTGTTTTTT. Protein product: CAWSSGTDEKLFF. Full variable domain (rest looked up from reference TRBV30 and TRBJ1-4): SQTIHQWPATLVQPVGSPLSLECTVEGTSNPNLYWYRQAAGRGLQLLFYSVGIGQISSEVPQNLSASRPQDRQFILSSKKLLLSDSGFYLCAWSSGTDEKLFFGSGTQLSVL.

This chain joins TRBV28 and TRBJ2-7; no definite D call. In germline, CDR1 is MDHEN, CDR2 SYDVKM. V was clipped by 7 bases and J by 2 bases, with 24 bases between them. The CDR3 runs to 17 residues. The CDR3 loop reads CASKSASAGPWTYEQYF. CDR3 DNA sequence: TGTGCCAGCAAGAGTGCTAGTGCTGGACCCTGGACCTACGAGCAGTACTTC. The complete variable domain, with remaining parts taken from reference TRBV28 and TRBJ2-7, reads DVKVTQSSRYLVKRTGEKVFLECVQDMDHENMFWYRQDPGLGLRLIYFSYDVKMKEKGDIPEGYSVSREKKERFSLILESASTNQTSMYLCASKSASAGPWTYEQYFGPGTRLTVT.

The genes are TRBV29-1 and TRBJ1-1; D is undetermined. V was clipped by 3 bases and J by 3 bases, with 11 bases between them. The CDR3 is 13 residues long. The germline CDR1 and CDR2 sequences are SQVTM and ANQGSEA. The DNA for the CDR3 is TGCAGCGTTGAGGTGATGACCTACACTGAAGCTTTCTTT. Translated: CSVEVMTYTEAFF.

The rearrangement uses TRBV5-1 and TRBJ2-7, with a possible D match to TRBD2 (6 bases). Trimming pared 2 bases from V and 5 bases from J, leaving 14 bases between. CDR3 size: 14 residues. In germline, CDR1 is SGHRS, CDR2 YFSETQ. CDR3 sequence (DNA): TGCGCCAGCAGCTTTCGGTCTAGCGATAACGAGCAGTACTTC. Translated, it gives CASSFRSSDNEQYF. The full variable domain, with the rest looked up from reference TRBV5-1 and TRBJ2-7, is KAGVTQTPRYLIKTRGQQVTLSCSPISGHRSVSWYQQTPGQGLQFLFEYFSETQRNKGNFPGRFSGRQFSNSRSEMNVSTLELGDSALYLCASSFRSSDNEQYFGPGTRLTVT.

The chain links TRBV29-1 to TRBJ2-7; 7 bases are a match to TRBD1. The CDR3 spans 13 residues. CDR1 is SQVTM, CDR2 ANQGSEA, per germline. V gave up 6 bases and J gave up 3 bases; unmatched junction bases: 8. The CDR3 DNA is TGCAGCGTCCTAGGGGGCTTAAGCTACGAGCAGTACTTC. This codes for CSVLGGLSYEQYF.

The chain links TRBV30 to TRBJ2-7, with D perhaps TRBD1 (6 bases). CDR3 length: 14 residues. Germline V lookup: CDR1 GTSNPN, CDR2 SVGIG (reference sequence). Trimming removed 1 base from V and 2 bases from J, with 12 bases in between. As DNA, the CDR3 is TGTGCCTGGAGTGCAGGGGTCACCCCCTACGAGCAGTACTTC. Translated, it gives CAWSAGVTPYEQYF.

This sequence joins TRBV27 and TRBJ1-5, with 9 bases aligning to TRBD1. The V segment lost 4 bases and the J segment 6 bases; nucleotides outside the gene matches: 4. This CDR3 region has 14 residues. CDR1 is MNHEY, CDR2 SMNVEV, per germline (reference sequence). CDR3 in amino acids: CASSSGQGSQPQHF. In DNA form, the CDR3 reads TGTGCCAGCAGTTCAGGACAGGGGTCTCAGCCCCAGCATTTT.

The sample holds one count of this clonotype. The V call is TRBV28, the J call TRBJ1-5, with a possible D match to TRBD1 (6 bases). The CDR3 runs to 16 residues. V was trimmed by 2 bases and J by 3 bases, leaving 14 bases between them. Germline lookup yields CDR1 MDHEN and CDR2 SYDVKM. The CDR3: CASSLVRGGNNQPQHF. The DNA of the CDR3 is TGTGCCAGCAGTTTAGTGAGAGGGGGGAACAATCAGCCCCAGCATTTT.

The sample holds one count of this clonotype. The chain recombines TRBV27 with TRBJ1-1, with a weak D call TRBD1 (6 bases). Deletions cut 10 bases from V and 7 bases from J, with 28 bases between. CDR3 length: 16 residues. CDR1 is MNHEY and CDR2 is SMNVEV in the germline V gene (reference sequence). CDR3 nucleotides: TGTGCCACCATACCCAAGTTTAACCTAGGACAGATTGAAGCTTTCTTT. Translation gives CATIPKFNLGQIEAFF.

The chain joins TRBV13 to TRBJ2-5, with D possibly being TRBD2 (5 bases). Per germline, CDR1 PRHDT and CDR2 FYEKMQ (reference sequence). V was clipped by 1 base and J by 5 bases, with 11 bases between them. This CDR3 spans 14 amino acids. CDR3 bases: TGTGCCAGCAGCTTAGACGAGGGAAGCGAGACCCAGTACTTC. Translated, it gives CASSLDEGSETQYF. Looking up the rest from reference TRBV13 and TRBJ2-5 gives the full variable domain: AAGVIQSPRHLIKEKRETATLKCYPIPRHDTVYWYQQGPGQDPQFLISFYEKMQSDKGSIPDRFSAQQFSDYHSELNMSSLELGDSALYFCASSLDEGSETQYFGPGTRLLVL.

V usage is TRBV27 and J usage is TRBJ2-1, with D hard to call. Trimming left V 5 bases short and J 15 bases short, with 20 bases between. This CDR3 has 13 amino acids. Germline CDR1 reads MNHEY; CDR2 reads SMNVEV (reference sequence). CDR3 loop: CASSAHRLGNAFF. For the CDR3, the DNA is TGTGCCAGCAGTGCCCACCGGCTAGGGAACGCGTTCTTC.